These 27 T cell receptor beta chains share one sample of origin, sequenced in a study of T cells in tumors after PD-1 blockade. Here immunoSEQ multiplex PCR was the method, and the copy in TCRdb shows in-frame clones only, minus some. This table has 8,200 or so clones, roughly 57% appearing once. The sample's time point: second of two post-therapy site-matched biopsies 2 to 3 months apart. Here the sequenced sample was tumor tissue, taken after anti-PD-1 treatment. These receptors originate from a human donor with basal cell carcinoma.

The chain couples TRBV28 to TRBJ2-7, with TRBD2 identical over 11 bases. Germline trimming cut 4 bases from V and 2 bases from J; bases unmatched to any gene: 4. This CDR3 has 15 amino acids. Germline CDR1 MDHEN, CDR2 SYDVKM. CDR3 nucleotides: TGTGCCAGCAGTTCATTAGCGGGGGGGACCTACGAGCAGTACTTC. This codes for CASSSLAGGTYEQYF.

The V gene is TRBV7-6, the J gene TRBJ2-1; TRBD1 matches 7 bases. With V trimmed by 1 base and J by 5 bases, 5 bases remained unmatched. The CDR3 sequence is 15 residues long. Germline V gene data show CDR1 as SGHVS and CDR2 as FNYEAQ. This CDR3 reads CASSLGQGIDNEQFF. CDR3 nucleotide sequence: TGTGCCAGCAGCTTAGGACAGGGTATCGACAATGAGCAGTTCTTC.

This clone was detected only once. V is TRBV6-5 and J is TRBJ1-3; 9 bases are a match to TRBD1. Germline CDR1 reads MNHEY; CDR2 reads SVGAGI. J gave up 4 bases and V 6 bases, and 7 bases lay outside the gene matches. The length of the CDR3 is 15 residues. In DNA, the CDR3 is TGTGCCAGCAGGCAGACAGGGGGGCGCGGAAACACCATATATTTT. The encoded protein is CASRQTGGRGNTIYF.

This clone came up a few times. The chain uses TRBV28 and TRBJ1-2; TRBD1 aligns across 7 bases. The CDR3 runs 13 residues. The V gene end was trimmed by 4 bases and the J gene end by 2 bases; junction bases not matched to a gene: 1. Germline V CDR1 and CDR2: MDHEN, SYDVKM. CDR3: CASSSDRNYGYTF. The CDR3 DNA reads as TGTGCCAGCAGTTCGGACAGGAACTATGGCTACACCTTC.

The chain carries TRBV4-1 and TRBJ1-2; D ambiguous. Trimming pared 0 bases from V and 0 bases from J, leaving 11 bases between. The CDR3 is 16 residues long. Germline V gives CDR1 MGHRA, CDR2 YSYEKL. This chain's CDR3 is CASSQDSAAANYGYTF. Here the CDR3 DNA reads TGCGCCAGCAGCCAAGATTCGGCCGCAGCTAACTATGGCTACACCTTC.

J is TRBJ2-3 and V is TRBV10-3; 13 bases line up with TRBD2. The CDR3 runs to 16 residues. The germline V gene has CDR1 ENHRY and CDR2 SYGVKD. The trim removed 0 bases at V and 5 bases at J, leaving 2 bases unmatched. CDR3: CAISESLAGGIDTQYF. The CDR3 DNA reads as TGTGCCATCAGTGAGTCACTAGCGGGGGGGATAGATACGCAGTATTTT.

This clone was seen a few times. The chain is built from TRBV7-2 and TRBJ2-2; D is uncertain. The V end lost 0 bases, the J end lost 0 bases, and 14 bases lay between the germline ends. CDR3 size: 18 residues. CDR1 SGHTA and CDR2 FQGNSA come from the germline V gene. The CDR3 nucleotides read TGTGCCAGCAGCTTAGCGCTATACGGAAAATCGAACACCGGGGAGCTGTTTTTT. Translated: CASSLALYGKSNTGELFF.

The table lists this clone with a few counts. The CDR3 coding sequence is TGTGCCAGCAGCCAAGATCTCCTAGCGGGGACGTACAATGAGCAGTTCTTC. Amino acids: CASSQDLLAGTYNEQFF. V gene TRBV3-1 (or the pseudogene TRBV3-2) combines with J gene TRBJ2-1, with 9 bases identical to TRBD2. CDR3 length equals 17 residues. CDR1 and CDR2 from the germline V gene are LGHDT and YNNKEL (reference sequence). V was pared by 0 bases and J by 4 bases, with 7 bases of the junction left unmatched.

The chain recombines TRBV10-3 with TRBJ2-7, with 7 bases matching TRBD1. The V gene's germline CDR1 is ENHRY and CDR2 SYGVKD. V was clipped by 10 bases and J by 4 bases; unmatched bases: 13. The CDR3 totals 14 residues. This CDR3 reads CATWQQGKVYEQYF. The CDR3 DNA follows: TGTGCCACCTGGCAACAGGGGAAGGTGTACGAGCAGTACTTC.

In this sample, this clone is medium-sized. This chain joins TRBV3-1 (or the pseudogene TRBV3-2) and TRBJ1-1; D unclear. In germline, CDR1 is LGHDT, CDR2 YNNKEL (reference sequence). V lost 3 bases and J 0 bases, leaving 8 bases between the germline ends. The CDR3 consists of 14 residues. CDR3 protein: CASSQGSLNTEAFF. CDR3 nucleotides: TGTGCCAGCAGCCAGGGCAGCTTGAACACTGAAGCTTTCTTT.

The genes are TRBV29-1 and TRBJ2-3, with TRBD2 as a possible D gene (6 bases). CDR3 size: 10 residues. Germline V CDR1 and CDR2: SQVTM, ANQGSEA. The germline V and J ends were trimmed by 4 bases and 11 bases, with 10 bases remaining between them. The chain's CDR3 is CSVVWRVQYF. CDR3 sequence (DNA): TGCAGCGTTGTGTGGAGGGTGCAGTATTTT.

This clone was found once. This chain joins TRBV12-3 or TRBV12-4 and TRBJ2-2; maybe TRBD2 (5 bases). V lost 11 bases to trimming and J lost 4 bases, with 11 bases between them. The CDR3 extends over 12 amino acids. CDR3 DNA: TGTGCCGTCTTAGGAGGCACCGGGGAGCTGTTTTTT. Amino acids: CAVLGGTGELFF.

In this sample, this clone turned up a few times. The chain recombines TRBV10-3 with TRBJ2-5; D not certain. Trimming took 6 bases from V and 5 from J, leaving 10 bases between them. CDR1 is ENHRY, CDR2 SYGVKD, per germline. The CDR3 totals 12 residues. CDR3 DNA sequence: TGTGCCATCAGAGACGCGAGGGAGACCCAGTACTTC. Residues: CAIRDARETQYF.

The chain has TRBV5-4 and TRBJ1-2; TRBD1 matches 10 bases. Looked up from germline, CDR1 is SGHNT and CDR2 is YYREEE (reference sequence). The CDR3 spans 13 residues. Unmatched junction bases numbered 5, after V lost 4 bases and J lost 8 bases. CDR3 loop: CASSRQGAEGYTF. The CDR3 DNA reads as TGTGCCAGCAGCCGACAGGGGGCGGAGGGCTACACCTTC. Variable domain in full (rest from reference TRBV5-4 and TRBJ1-2): ETGVTQSPTHLIKTRGQQVTLRCSSQSGHNTVSWYQQALGQGPQFIFQYYREEENGRGNFPPRFSGLQFPNYSSELNVNALELDDSALYLCASSRQGAEGYTFGSGTRLTVV.

The chain has TRBV19 and TRBJ2-2, with D possibly TRBD2 on 5 matching bases. V lost 6 bases, J lost 7 bases, and 15 bases lay in between. CDR3 length equals 14 residues. CDR1 and CDR2 (germline): LNHDA, SQIVND (reference sequence). For the CDR3, the DNA is TGTGCCAGTAGGGACCGAGGGTCGCGCGGGGAGCTGTTTTTT. Amino acids: CASRDRGSRGELFF. The variable domain in full, completed from reference TRBV19 and TRBJ2-2, reads DGGITQSPKYLFRKEGQNVTLSCEQNLNHDAMYWYRQDPGQGLRLIYYSQIVNDFQKGDIAEGYSVSREKKESFPLTVTSAQKNPTAFYLCASRDRGSRGELFFGEGSRLTVL.

The rearrangement joins TRBV30 to TRBJ1-6, with 7 bases matching TRBD1. V was pared by 0 bases and J by 10 bases, with 6 bases of the junction left unmatched. Per the germline V gene, CDR1 is GTSNPN and CDR2 is SVGIG (reference sequence). The CDR3 extends over 14 amino acids. This CDR3 is CAWSVRKTGSPLHF. CDR3 nucleotide sequence: TGTGCCTGGAGTGTAAGGAAGACAGGGTCACCCCTCCACTTT.

This clone was counted once. J is TRBJ2-3 and V is TRBV9; D unclear. The V end lost 1 base, the J end lost 2 bases, and 14 bases lay between the germline ends. The CDR3 has 16 residues. Looked up from germline, CDR1 is SGDLS and CDR2 is YYNGEE. CDR3 in DNA: TGTGCCAGCAGCGTAAGTGTAGCTACGAACACAGATACGCAGTATTTT. As protein: CASSVSVATNTDTQYF. The entire variable domain, with the rest obtained from reference TRBV9 and TRBJ2-3, is as follows: DSGVTQTPKHLITATGQRVTLRCSPRSGDLSVYWYQQSLDQGLQFLIQYYNGEERAKGNILERFSAQQFPDLHSELNLSSLELGDSALYFCASSVSVATNTDTQYFGPGTRLTVL.

The chain uses TRBV28 and TRBJ2-7; weak D call: TRBD1 (6 bases). Germline V CDR1 and CDR2: MDHEN, SYDVKM. The CDR3 covers 16 residues. Trimming shortened V by 4 bases and J by 1 base, and 17 bases separated the two germline ends. The CDR3 DNA sequence: TGTGCCAGCAGTTCGGTCCAGGGGCACCCTTCCTACGAGCAGTACTTC. Translating gives CASSSVQGHPSYEQYF.

This clone was seen only once. The chain links TRBV6-1 to TRBJ2-1; no clear D gene. Germline loops: CDR1 MNHNS, CDR2 SASEGT. V lost 3 bases, J lost 9 bases, and 9 bases lay in between. The CDR3 totals 12 residues. CDR3 coding DNA: TGTGCCAGCAGTGATTTTCGTCCTGAGCAGTTCTTC. Protein: CASSDFRPEQFF.

The chain uses TRBV7-9 and TRBJ2-4; maybe TRBD1 (6 bases). Germline V lookup: CDR1 SEHNR, CDR2 FQNEAQ (reference sequence). The length of the CDR3 is 14 residues. The V end lost 1 base, the J end lost 6 bases, and 10 bases lay between the germline ends. CDR3 nucleotide sequence: TGTGCCAGCAGCTTAGAGGGGGTTATAAACATTCAGTACTTC. It codes for CASSLEGVINIQYF.

This clone is judged medium-sized. CDR3 coding DNA: TGTGCCAGCAGTGAAATCGGTGGAGGGGCTGGAAACACCATATATTTT. As protein: CASSEIGGGAGNTIYF. The V gene is TRBV6-1, the J gene TRBJ1-3, with D perhaps TRBD1 (5 bases). Germline CDR1 reads MNHNS; CDR2 reads SASEGT. The V end was cut by 2 bases, the J end by 2 bases, with 13 bases between. This CDR3 contains 16 residues.

The chain recombines TRBV3-1 (or the pseudogene TRBV3-2) with TRBJ1-3; D is unclear. The V end lost 0 bases, the J end lost 6 bases, and 9 bases lay between the germline ends. The CDR3 extends over 14 amino acids. Germline CDR1 and CDR2: LGHDT and YNNKEL (reference sequence). For the CDR3, the DNA is TGTGCCAGCAGCCAAGATGGGCGGGCAAACACCATATATTTT. Protein: CASSQDGRANTIYF.

This clone qualifies as large. This sequence joins TRBV5-1 and TRBJ2-7; no definite D call. Trimming cost V 0 bases and J 2 bases, with 9 bases left between them. The CDR3 extends over 14 amino acids. Germline values: CDR1 SGHRS, CDR2 YFSETQ. DNA for the CDR3: TGCGCCAGCAGCTTGGAAGGGTTAACCTACGAGCAGTACTTC. Translating gives CASSLEGLTYEQYF. Supplemented by reference TRBV5-1 and TRBJ2-7, the full variable domain reads KAGVTQTPRYLIKTRGQQVTLSCSPISGHRSVSWYQQTPGQGLQFLFEYFSETQRNKGNFPGRFSGRQFSNSRSEMNVSTLELGDSALYLCASSLEGLTYEQYFGPGTRLTVT.

The chain recombines TRBV6-1 with TRBJ2-7, with 12 bases that match TRBD2. This CDR3 is 16 amino acids long. Germline CDR1 and CDR2: MNHNS and SASEGT. V shed 1 base and J 3 bases; nucleotides not matched to a gene: 4. This CDR3 is CASSEEGTSGFYEQYF. CDR3 nucleotides: TGTGCCAGCAGTGAAGAGGGGACTAGCGGGTTCTACGAGCAGTACTTC.

J is TRBJ1-1 and V is TRBV28, with 8 bases identical to TRBD1. The germline V gene has CDR1 MDHEN and CDR2 SYDVKM. CDR3 length: 12 amino acids. Trimming cost V 10 bases and J 5 bases; bases outside gene matches: 6. The CDR3 DNA reads TGTGCCACCAGGGACAGGCGAACTGAAGCTTTCTTT. Residues: CATRDRRTEAFF.

The chain combines TRBV6-5 with TRBJ2-2; perhaps TRBD1 as D (6 bases). The CDR3 runs 16 residues. Per the germline V gene, CDR1 is MNHEY and CDR2 is SVGAGI. V was shortened by 0 bases and J by 1 base, with 9 bases between the two germline ends. The CDR3 reads CASSYSQGWNTGELFF. The CDR3, as DNA: TGTGCCAGCAGTTACTCACAGGGATGGAACACCGGGGAGCTGTTTTTT.

V gene TRBV5-8 combines with J gene TRBJ2-3, with D perhaps given as TRBD1 or TRBD2 (5 bases each). V was clipped by 6 bases and J by 3 bases, with 8 bases between them. Looked up from germline, CDR1 is SGHTS and CDR2 is YDEGEE. This CDR3 comprises 12 residues. Here the CDR3 DNA reads TGTGCCAGCACGGGGCGGACAGATACGCAGTATTTT. It codes for CASTGRTDTQYF.